This T cell receptor beta chain was sequenced in a study of OX40 agonist ivuxolimab in advanced cancers. For the study at large: While on treatment, patients had intravenous ivuxolimab at 0.01 to 10 mg/kg every 2 weeks. In three patients, partial responses were observed, one with hepatocellular carcinoma and two with cutaneous melanoma.

This table comes from immunoSEQ multiplex PCR, and its TCRdb copy is limited to in-frame clones, with some not included. The data show approximately 89,000 clones, with approximately 91% seen just once and less than 0.75% held by the top ten. Study-level findings and limits: In the 0.1 to 3.0 mg/kg range, CD4+ and CD8+ blood T cells had expanded clonally by week 6.

The CDR3 runs to 13 residues. Germline lookup yields CDR1 GTSNPN and CDR2 SVGIG (reference sequence). Individuals having autoimmune disease history or systemic immunosuppression were not enrolled. Concerning this clone: Antigen specificity is unknown.

The V and J genes are TRBV30 and TRBJ1-4; 7 bases are shared with TRBD1. The source was CD4+ or CD8+ T cells sorted from blood, collected in a trial of the OX40 agonist ivuxolimab. The receptor was derived from an adult with an advanced solid tumor such as melanoma, head and neck, liver or kidney cancer. The CDR3 spells CAGGWDSHEKLFF. As DNA, the CDR3 is TGTGCGGGAGGCTGGGACAGCCATGAAAAACTGTTTTTT.